Below, one T cell receptor (beta chain) is given with its context. In this sample, this clonotype turned up a few times. This receptor's antigen is unknown. No base quality information exists; no much larger clone differs at one position. V is reduced by 11 bases and J by 1 base, leaving a spacing of 14 bases between them. CDR1 is given as MDHEN and CDR2 as SYDVKM, both from the germline V gene. Counted from cysteine to phenylalanine, this CDR3 has 14 amino acids. The entry retains the CDR3 DNA only, 42 bases that are in frame from base 1. These data belong to a study of CD8+CD57+ T cells in acquired aplastic anemia (dated by TCRdb to 2016 to 2019). For the study in its entirety: Extracted DNA from sorted CD4+ and CD8+ cells averaged about 3.4 ug, ranging from about 0.17 to 30 ug. The paper's findings and limits, for the study overall: Twenty-nine CD8+ CDR3 sequences were shared between patients and controls but appeared highly expressed in patients and within their immunodominant clones. Patients and healthy controls showed no significant difference in CD8+ Simpson's diversity (P=0.060).

In this study, sorted CD4+ and CD8+ T cells from the blood of healthy subjects and of severe aplastic anemia patients had their TCR repertoires deep-sequenced. Ficoll-Paque density gradient centrifugation was used to isolate peripheral blood mononuclear cells. Before DNA extraction, CD4+ and CD8+ T cells were sorted with FACS or magnetic beads. Genomic DNA served as template for TCR beta VDJ combination and CDR3 sequence profiling. TCR repertoire sequencing was run on an Illumina HiSeq 2000. As for the authors' bioinformatics: Repertoire assessment relied on Simpson's diversity index, CDR3 size and DJ length profiles, and TRBV/TRBJ rearrangement plots. The immunodominant clone was defined as the most abundant DNA sequence in deep sequencing data. CDR3 amino acid sequences were checked for sharing between subjects and were compared against published repertoires and the VDJdb database. TCRdb trimmed the raw reads at Q25, called clones with MiXCR and kept productive beta chains. A single entry per CDR3 protein holds the most common genes and DNA from its merged rows. Here the V and J calls rest on TCRdb's processing, not on the authors' analysis. This sample lists 250,000 to 350,000 distinct CDR3 sequences; roughly 50% were detected once. Jointly, the top ten make up 7% to 9% of the sample.

This receptor was obtained from a human donor with severe aplastic anemia or a healthy control (not recorded which). The sequenced sample was sorted CD4+, CD8+, or CD8+CD57+ T cells (not recorded which) from PBMCs. The sequence links TRBV28 to TRBJ2-2; D gene: possibly TRBD2, on 5 matching bases. The DNA reads as follows: TGTGCCGCAAAAGAGGGCAGGAACACCGGGGAGCTGTTTTTT. It encodes CAAKEGRNTGELFF.